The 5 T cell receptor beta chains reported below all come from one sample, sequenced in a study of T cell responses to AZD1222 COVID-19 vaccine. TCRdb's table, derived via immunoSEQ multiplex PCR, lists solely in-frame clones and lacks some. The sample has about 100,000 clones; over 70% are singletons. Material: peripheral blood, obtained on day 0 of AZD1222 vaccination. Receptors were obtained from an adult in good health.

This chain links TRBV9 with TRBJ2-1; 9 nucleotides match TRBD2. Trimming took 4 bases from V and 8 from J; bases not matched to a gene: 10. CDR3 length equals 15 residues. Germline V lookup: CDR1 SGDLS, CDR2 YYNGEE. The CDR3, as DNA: TGTGCCAGCAGCCCTAGACTAGCGGTCGGGTATGAGCAGTTCTTC. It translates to CASSPRLAVGYEQFF.

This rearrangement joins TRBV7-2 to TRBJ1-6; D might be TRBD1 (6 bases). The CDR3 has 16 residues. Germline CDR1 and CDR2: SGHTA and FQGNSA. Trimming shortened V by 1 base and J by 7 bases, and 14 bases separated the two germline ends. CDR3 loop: CASSLGPGTMNSPLHF. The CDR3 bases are TGTGCCAGCAGCTTAGGACCAGGGACAATGAATTCACCCCTCCACTTT.

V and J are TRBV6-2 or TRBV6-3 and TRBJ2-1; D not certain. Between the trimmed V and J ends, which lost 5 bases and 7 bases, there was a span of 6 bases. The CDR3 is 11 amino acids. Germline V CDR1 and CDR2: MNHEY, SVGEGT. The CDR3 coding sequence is TGTGCCAGCAGTCAAGGGAATGAGCAGTTCTTC. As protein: CASSQGNEQFF.

CDR3 residues: CASSDRGTGELFF. The CDR3, as DNA: TGTGCCAGCAGTGACCGGGGCACCGGGGAGCTGTTTTTT. V and J are TRBV6-4 and TRBJ2-2, with D perhaps TRBD2 (5 bases). The germline V and J ends were trimmed by 2 bases and 4 bases, with 5 bases remaining between them. The CDR3 has 13 residues. The germline V gene has CDR1 MRHNA and CDR2 SNTAGT.

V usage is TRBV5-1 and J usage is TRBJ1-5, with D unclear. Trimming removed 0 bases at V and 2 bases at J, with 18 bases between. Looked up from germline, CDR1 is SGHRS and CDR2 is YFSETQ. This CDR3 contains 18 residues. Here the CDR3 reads CASSLGRKRAGGNQPQHF. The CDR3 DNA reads TGCGCCAGCAGCTTGGGAAGGAAAAGGGCGGGAGGCAATCAGCCCCAGCATTTT.